There are a few counts of the clone carrying this T cell receptor (beta chain). As yet, its antigen is unknown. The entry originates in a study of chemoradiotherapy in HPV16-positive cancers. Study information: Candidate HPV-specific T-cell clones and common TCR motifs came from functional assays in two HPV16-positive patients. Study conclusions and caveats: The functional HPV-specific definition rests on just a couple of HPV16-positive patients. Candidate HPV-specific clones and E7-related TCR motifs grew in tumor during treatment.

The CDR3 sequence is 15 residues long. Germline CDR1 and CDR2: SGHAT and FQNNGV. After removal of 5 bases from V and 7 bases from J, the junction contained 11 bases not matched to a gene. Some clones are missing from TCRdb's copy, which holds only in-frame ones; the method was immunoSEQ multiplex PCR. The profile covers about 2,000 clones, with under 90% appearing a single time and roughly 9.2% taken by the ten largest. The sequencing used tumor tissue, collected from a patient who underwent chemoradiotherapy. This clonotype originated in a human donor with HPV-associated anogenital cancer. This sequence joins TRBV11-2 and TRBJ1-5, with 7 bases matching TRBD1. CDR3 region: CASSLNRGERQPQHF. The CDR3 DNA reads as TGTGCCAGCAGCCTAAACAGGGGCGAACGCCAGCCCCAGCATTTT.